This TCR beta chain was obtained from a study of T cells in localized non-small cell lung cancer. Broader study findings: With higher T cell density in blood came longer overall survival. Uninvolved nearby lung showed the greatest T cell clonality, exceeding that found in tumor. Researchers found a median approximately 55 of the top 100 tumor clones in adjacent lung.

Assay used: immunoSEQ multiplex PCR; TCRdb lists only in-frame clones, some missing. The sample gives around 2,600 clones, roughly 25% of which show up once; roughly 15% is in the top ten. By sample share, this clone is medium-sized. What it recognizes is unknown. V gave up 2 bases and J gave up 1 base, with 6 bases separating them. CDR1 and CDR2 (germline): SGDLS, YYNGEE. The CDR3 is made up of 14 amino acids. The V call is TRBV9, the J call TRBJ2-2; D is ambiguous. The input for sequencing was lung tumor tissue, taken before any cancer treatment. The source is an older female donor with stage I lung adenocarcinoma. CDR3 coding DNA: TGTGCCAGCAGCGTCGAAGGGAACACCGGGGAGCTGTTTTTT. It codes for CASSVEGNTGELFF.